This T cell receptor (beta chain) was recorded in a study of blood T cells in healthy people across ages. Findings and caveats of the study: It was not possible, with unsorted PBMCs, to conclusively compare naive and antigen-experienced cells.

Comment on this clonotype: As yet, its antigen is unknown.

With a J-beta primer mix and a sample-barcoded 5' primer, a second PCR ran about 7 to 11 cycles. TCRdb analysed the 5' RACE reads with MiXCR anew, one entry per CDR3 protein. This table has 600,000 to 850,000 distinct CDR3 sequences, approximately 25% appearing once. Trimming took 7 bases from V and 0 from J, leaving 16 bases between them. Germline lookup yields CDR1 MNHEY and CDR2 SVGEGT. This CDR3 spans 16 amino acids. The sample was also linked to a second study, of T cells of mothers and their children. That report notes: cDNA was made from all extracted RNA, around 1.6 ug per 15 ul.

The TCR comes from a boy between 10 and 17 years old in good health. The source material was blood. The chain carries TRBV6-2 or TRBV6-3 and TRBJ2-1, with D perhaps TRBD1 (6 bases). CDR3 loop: CASTRWGPSSYNEQFF. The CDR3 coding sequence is TGTGCCAGCACTAGATGGGGGCCGAGCTCCTACAATGAGCAGTTCTTC.